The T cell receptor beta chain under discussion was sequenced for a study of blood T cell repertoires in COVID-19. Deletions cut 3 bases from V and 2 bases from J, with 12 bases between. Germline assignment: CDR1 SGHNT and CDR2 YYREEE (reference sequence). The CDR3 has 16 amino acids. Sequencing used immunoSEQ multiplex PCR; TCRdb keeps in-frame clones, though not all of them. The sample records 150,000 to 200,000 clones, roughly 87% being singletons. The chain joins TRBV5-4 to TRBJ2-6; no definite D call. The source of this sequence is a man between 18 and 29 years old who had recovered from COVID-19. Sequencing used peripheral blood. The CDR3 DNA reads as TGTGCCAGCAGCTCAACCAACGAGGCTGGGGCCAACGTCCTGACTTTC. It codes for CASSSTNEAGANVLTF.